The 6 T cell receptor beta chains below were found in one sample sequenced in a study of T-cell reconstitution after alpha-beta-depleted transplantation in children. Preparing the TCRbeta library involved the use of unique molecular identifiers. MiXCR, applied by TCRdb to the PCR reads, yields one record per CDR3 protein. The sample yields a few hundred thousand distinct CDR3 sequences, 9.5% to 13% seen once. Specimen: PBMCs, collected before TCRalphabeta/CD19-depleted stem cell transplant. These receptors all stem from a child under two years old with acute myeloid leukemia, due to receive a stem cell transplant.

Concerning this clonotype itself: The CDR3 does not close with the conserved phenylalanine or tryptophan, likely indicating a read error. The V gene is TRBV18, the J gene TRBJ2-6; tentatively, D is TRBD2 (5 bases). The CDR3 is 16 amino acids. V was shortened by 4 bases and J by 0 bases, with 10 bases between the two germline ends. Germline-derived CDR1 and CDR2 are KGHSH and LQKENI. The CDR3 DNA is TGTGCCAGCTCACGCCGGGATAACTCTGGGGCCAACGTCCTGACTATC. This codes for CASSRRDNSGANVLTI.

This clonotype was seen many times. This chain joins TRBV20-1 and TRBJ1-5, with TRBD1 identical over 8 bases. The CDR3 is made up of 17 amino acids. From germline, CDR1 is DFQATT and CDR2 SNEGSKA (reference sequence). Losses at the gene ends were 1 base for V and 0 bases for J; bases not matched to a gene: 8. Here the CDR3 DNA reads TGCAGTGCTAGAGGTAGGACAGGGTACCTTAGCAATCAGCCCCAGCATTTT. This codes for CSARGRTGYLSNQPQHF.

This clonotype has a count of ten or more. This sequence joins TRBV3-1 and TRBJ2-6; D gene uncertain. The CDR3 totals 15 residues. V was pared by 4 bases and J by 0 bases, with 7 bases between. From germline, CDR1 is LGHDT and CDR2 YNNKEL (reference sequence). CDR3 nucleotide sequence: TGTGCCAGCAGCCTCGTAAGCTCTGGGGCCAACGTCCTGACTTTC. Translated, it gives CASSLVSSGANVLTF. The complete variable domain, with remaining parts taken from reference TRBV3-1 and TRBJ2-6, reads DTAVSQTPKYLVTQMGNDKSIKCEQNLGHDTMYWYKQDSKKFLKIMFSYNNKELIINETVPNRFSPKSPDKAHLNLHINSLELGDSAVYFCASSLVSSGANVLTFGAGSRLTVL.

In this sample, this clonotype turned up many times. The rearrangement links TRBV28 to TRBJ2-3, with 13 positions matching TRBD2. CDR1 and CDR2 from the germline V gene are MDHEN and SYDVKM. This CDR3 has 16 amino acids. J was trimmed by 5 bases and V by 6 bases; bases with no gene match: 8. CDR3 amino acids: CASSPGLAGDKDTQYF. The DNA for the CDR3 is TGTGCCAGCAGCCCCGGACTAGCGGGAGATAAAGATACGCAGTATTTT. Based on the CDR3 plus reference TRBV28 and TRBJ2-3, the full variable domain is DVKVTQSSRYLVKRTGEKVFLECVQDMDHENMFWYRQDPGLGLRLIYFSYDVKMKEKGDIPEGYSVSREKKERFSLILESASTNQTSMYLCASSPGLAGDKDTQYFGPGTRLTVL.

This clonotype occurred many times. The J gene is TRBJ2-1, the V gene TRBV4-3; 11 bases are shared with TRBD2. Trimming cost V 4 bases and J 6 bases; bases outside gene matches: 17. CDR1 and CDR2 from the germline V gene are LGHNA and YSLEER. The CDR3 is made up of 19 amino acids. The CDR3 sequence is CASSPKKWVAGGPGNEQFF. The CDR3 DNA reads TGCGCCAGCAGCCCTAAAAAATGGGTAGCGGGAGGGCCTGGCAATGAGCAGTTCTTC.

This clonotype was picked up many times. V usage is TRBV18 and J usage is TRBJ2-3; D gene uncertain. From germline, CDR1 is KGHSH and CDR2 LQKENI. There are 14 residues in the CDR3. The V and J ends lost 3 bases and 3 bases respectively, with 10 bases between them. The CDR3 DNA sequence: TGTGCCAGCTCACCGTCACAGAGGACAGATACGCAGTATTTT. This sequence encodes CASSPSQRTDTQYF. Full variable domain (outside the CDR3, taken from reference TRBV18 and TRBJ2-3): NAGVMQNPRHLVRRRGQEARLRCSPMKGHSHVYWYRQLPEEGLKFMVYLQKENIIDESGMPKERFSAEFPKEGPSILRIQQVVRGDSAAYFCASSPSQRTDTQYFGPGTRLTVL.